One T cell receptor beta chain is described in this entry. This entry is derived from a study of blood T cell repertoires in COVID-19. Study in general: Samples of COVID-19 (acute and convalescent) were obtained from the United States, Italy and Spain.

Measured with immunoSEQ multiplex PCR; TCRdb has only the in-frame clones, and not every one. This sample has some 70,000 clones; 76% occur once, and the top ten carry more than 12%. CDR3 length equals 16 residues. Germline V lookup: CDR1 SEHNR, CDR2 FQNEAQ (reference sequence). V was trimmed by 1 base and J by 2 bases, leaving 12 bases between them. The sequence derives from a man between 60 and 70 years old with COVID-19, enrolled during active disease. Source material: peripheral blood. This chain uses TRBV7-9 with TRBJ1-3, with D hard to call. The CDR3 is CASSLETLRTGNTIYF. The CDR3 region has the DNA TGTGCCAGCAGCTTAGAGACACTCCGGACTGGAAACACCATATATTTT.